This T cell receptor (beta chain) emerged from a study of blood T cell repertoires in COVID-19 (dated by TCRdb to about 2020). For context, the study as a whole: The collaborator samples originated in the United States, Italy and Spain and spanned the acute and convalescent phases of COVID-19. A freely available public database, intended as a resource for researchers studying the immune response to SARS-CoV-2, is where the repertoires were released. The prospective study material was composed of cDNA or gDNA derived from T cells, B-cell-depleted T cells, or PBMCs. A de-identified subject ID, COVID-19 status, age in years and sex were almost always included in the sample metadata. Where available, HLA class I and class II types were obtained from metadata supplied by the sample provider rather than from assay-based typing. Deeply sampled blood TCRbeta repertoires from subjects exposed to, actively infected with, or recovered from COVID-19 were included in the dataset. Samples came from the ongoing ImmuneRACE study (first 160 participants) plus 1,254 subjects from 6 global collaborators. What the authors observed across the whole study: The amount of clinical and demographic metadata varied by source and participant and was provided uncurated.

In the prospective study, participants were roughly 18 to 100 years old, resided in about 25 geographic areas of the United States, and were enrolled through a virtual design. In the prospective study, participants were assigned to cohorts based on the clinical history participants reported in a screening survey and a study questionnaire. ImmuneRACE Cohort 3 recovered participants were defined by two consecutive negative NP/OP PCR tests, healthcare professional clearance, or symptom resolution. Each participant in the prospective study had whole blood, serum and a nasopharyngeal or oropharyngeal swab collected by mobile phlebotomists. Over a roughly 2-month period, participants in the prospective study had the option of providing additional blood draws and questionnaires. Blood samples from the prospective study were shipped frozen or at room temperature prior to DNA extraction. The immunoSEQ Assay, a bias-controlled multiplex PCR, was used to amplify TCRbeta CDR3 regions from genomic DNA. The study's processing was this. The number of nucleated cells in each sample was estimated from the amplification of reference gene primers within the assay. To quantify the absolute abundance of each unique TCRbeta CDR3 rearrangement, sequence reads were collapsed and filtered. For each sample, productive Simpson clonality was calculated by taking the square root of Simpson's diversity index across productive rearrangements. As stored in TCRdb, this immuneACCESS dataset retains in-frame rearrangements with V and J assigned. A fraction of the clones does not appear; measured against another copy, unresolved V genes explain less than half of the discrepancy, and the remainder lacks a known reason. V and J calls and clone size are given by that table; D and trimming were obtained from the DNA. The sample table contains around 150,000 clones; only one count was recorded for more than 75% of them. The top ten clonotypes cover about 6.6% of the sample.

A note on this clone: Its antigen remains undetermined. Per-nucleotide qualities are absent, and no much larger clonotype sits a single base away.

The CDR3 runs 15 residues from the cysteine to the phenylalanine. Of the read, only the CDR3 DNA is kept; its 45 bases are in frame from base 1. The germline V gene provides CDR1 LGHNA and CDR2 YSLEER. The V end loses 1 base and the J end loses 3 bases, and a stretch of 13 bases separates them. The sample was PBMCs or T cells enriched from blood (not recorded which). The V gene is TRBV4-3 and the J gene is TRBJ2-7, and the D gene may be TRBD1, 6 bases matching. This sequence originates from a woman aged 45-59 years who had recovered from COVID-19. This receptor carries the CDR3 CASSQGLVQGYEQYF. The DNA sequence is TGCGCCAGCAGCCAAGGGTTAGTACAGGGCTACGAGCAGTACTTC.